This T cell receptor beta chain was sequenced during a study of early T cells in non-severe SARS-CoV-2 infection. Points from the study as a whole: Matches to VDJdb favored anti-spike CD8 responses and missed private and CD4 specificities.

Unique molecular identifiers were attached to individual cDNA molecules. MiXCR, applied by TCRdb to the 5' RACE reads, yields one record per CDR3 protein. The table includes approximately 65,000 distinct CDR3 sequences, 10% to 15% detected once. There are many counts of this clonotype. The antigen is unknown. V was cut by 8 bases and J by 6 bases, with 9 bases left in between. The CDR3 runs to 11 residues. Germline loops: CDR1 MGHDK, CDR2 SYGVNS. Specimen: whole blood. The chain employs TRBV25-1 and TRBJ2-3; TRBD1 might be the D (6 bases). The clonotype originates from an adult who was a healthcare worker with PCR-confirmed SARS-CoV-2 infection or an uninfected control (not recorded which). The CDR3 DNA follows: TGTGCCAGCGGGGGCTGGGATACGCAGTATTTT. It yields the protein CASGGWDTQYF. Together with reference TRBV25-1 and TRBJ2-3, the CDR3 gives the full variable domain: EADIYQTPRYLVIGTGKKITLECSQTMGHDKMYWYQQDPGMELHLIHYSYGVNSTEKGDLSSESTVSRIRTEHFPLTLESARPSHTSQYLCASGGWDTQYFGPGTRLTVL.